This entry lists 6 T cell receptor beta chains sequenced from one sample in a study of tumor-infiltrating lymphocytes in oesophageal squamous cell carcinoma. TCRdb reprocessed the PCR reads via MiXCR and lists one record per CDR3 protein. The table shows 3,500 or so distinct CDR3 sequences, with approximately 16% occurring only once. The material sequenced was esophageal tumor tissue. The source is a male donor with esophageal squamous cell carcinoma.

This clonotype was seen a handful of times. CDR3 bases: TGTGCCAGCAGCCAGATAGCGGGAGCATACGAGCAGTACTTC. Its protein product is CASSQIAGAYEQYF. V is TRBV12-3 or TRBV12-4 and J is TRBJ2-7; 9 nucleotides agree with TRBD2. Germline trimming cut 6 bases from V and 4 bases from J; bases unmatched to any gene: 7. The CDR3 has 14 residues.

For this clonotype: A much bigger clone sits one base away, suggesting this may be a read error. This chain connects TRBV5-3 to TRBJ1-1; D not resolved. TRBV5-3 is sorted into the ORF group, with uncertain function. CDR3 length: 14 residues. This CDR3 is CASSSDLMNTEAFF. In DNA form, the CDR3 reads TGTGCCAGCAGCTCGGATTTAATGAACACTGAAGCTTTCTTT.

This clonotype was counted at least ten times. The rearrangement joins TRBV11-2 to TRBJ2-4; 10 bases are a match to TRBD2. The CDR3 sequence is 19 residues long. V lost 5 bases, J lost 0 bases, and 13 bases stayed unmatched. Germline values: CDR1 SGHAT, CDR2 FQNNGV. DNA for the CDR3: TGTGCCAGCAGCGCCAACGGGAGGCTAGCGGGGGTAGCCAAAAACATTCAGTACTTC. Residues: CASSANGRLAGVAKNIQYF.

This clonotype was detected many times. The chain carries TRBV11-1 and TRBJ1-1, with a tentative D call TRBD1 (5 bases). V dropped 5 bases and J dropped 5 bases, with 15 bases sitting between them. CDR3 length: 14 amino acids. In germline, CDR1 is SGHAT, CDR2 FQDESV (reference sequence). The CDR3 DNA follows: TGTGCCAGCAGCGGGGGGATTTGGGCTACTGAAGCTTTCTTT. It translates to CASSGGIWATEAFF.

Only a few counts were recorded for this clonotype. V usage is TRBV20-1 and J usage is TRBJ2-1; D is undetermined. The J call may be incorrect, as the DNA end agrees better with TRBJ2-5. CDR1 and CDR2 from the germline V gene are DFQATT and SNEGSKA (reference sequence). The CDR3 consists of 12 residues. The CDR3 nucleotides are TGCAGTGCTGCGTTTGGGCTGGAGACCCAGTACTTC. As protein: CSAAFGLETQYF.

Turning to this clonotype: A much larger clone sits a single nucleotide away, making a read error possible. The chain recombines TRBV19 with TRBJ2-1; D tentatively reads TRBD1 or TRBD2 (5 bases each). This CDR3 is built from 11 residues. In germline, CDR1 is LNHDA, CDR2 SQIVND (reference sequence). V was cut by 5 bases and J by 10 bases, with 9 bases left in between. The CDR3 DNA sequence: TGTGCCAGTAGTCCGGGGCGGGAGCAGTTCTTC. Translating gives CASSPGREQFF.